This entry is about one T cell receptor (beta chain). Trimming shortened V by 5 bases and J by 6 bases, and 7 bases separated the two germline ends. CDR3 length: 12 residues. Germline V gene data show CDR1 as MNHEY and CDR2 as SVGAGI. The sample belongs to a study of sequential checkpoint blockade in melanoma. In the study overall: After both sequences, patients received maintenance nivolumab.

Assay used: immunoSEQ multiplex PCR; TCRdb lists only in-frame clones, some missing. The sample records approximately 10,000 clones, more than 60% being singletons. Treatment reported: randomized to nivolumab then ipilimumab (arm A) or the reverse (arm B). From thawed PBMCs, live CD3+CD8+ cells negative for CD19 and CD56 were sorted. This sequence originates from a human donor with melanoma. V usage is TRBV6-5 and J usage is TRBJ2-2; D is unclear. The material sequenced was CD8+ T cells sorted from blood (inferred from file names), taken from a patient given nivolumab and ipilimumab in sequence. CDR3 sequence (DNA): TGTGCCAGCAGTCTGACTCCCGGGGAGCTGTTTTTT. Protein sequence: CASSLTPGELFF.